A single sample gave rise to the 21 T cell receptor beta chains below, sequenced in a study of identical twins (dated by TCRdb to 2016 to 2017). The method was 5' RACE. These reads were obtained on an Illumina HiSeq 2000. TCRdb passed the public sequencing reads through fastp at Q25 and MiXCR, retaining productive beta sequences. Rows are combined by CDR3 protein, so each entry shows the most common genes and DNA. For this sample there are 700,000 to 950,000 distinct CDR3 sequences; roughly an eighth appear just once. The ten largest clones take up roughly 1.6% of the sample. The sample also formed part of further work on yellow fever vaccine responses in identical twins.

Sequencing was carried out using PBMCs. Every receptor here comes from a woman aged 18-29 years in good health.

In this sample, this clonotype turned up a few times. This chain connects TRBV7-2 to TRBJ2-6; 8 nucleotides match TRBD2. V lost 1 base, J lost 1 base, and 6 bases stayed unmatched. CDR1 SGHTA and CDR2 FQGNSA come from the germline V gene. The CDR3 runs to 18 residues. The CDR3 DNA reads TGTGCCAGCAGCTTAGTGCCACGGGGGGGATCTGGGGCCAACGTCCTGACTTTC. This gives the protein CASSLVPRGGSGANVLTF.

This clonotype occurred a few times. One end of the junction does not line up with germline, which may come from a read error. The V call is TRBV18, the J call TRBJ1-1; D not resolved. Germline assignment: CDR1 KGHSH and CDR2 LQKENI. CDR3 length: 9 amino acids. The CDR3 nucleotides read TGTGCCAGCTCACCGGCCCCTATCTTT. Translated, it gives CASSPAPIF.

This clonotype came up many times. The V gene is TRBV20-1, the J gene TRBJ2-7, with unresolved D. Between the trimmed V and J ends, which lost 4 bases and 2 bases, there was a span of 9 bases. The germline V gene encodes CDR1 DFQATT and CDR2 SNEGSKA (reference sequence). This CDR3 comprises 12 residues. CDR3 bases: TGCAGTGCTATGACACAACCCTACGAGCAGTACGTC. It is translated as CSAMTQPYEQYV.

J is TRBJ1-5 and V is TRBV12-3 or TRBV12-4, with D perhaps matching TRBD1 (5 bases). There are 13 residues in the CDR3. Trimming removed 6 bases at V and 7 bases at J, with 13 bases between. CDR3 DNA sequence: TGTGCCAGCAGGTGGGGGTGGGTGCAGCCCCAGCATTTT. Translating gives CASRWGWVQPQHF.

This clonotype occurred a few times. CDR3 DNA sequence: TGTGCCACCAGCAGAGCGACAGGGTTCCTCTATGGCTACACCTTC. Encoded protein: CATSRATGFLYGYTF. The chain has TRBV15 and TRBJ1-2; 7 nucleotides align to TRBD1. Germline trimming cut 1 base from V and 4 bases from J; bases unmatched to any gene: 6. The germline V gene has CDR1 LNHNV and CDR2 YYDKDF (reference sequence). The CDR3 has 15 amino acids.

At least ten counts were recorded for this clonotype. The chain uses TRBV29-1 and TRBJ2-2, with 10 bases aligning to TRBD1. The CDR3 consists of 14 residues. V lost 5 bases, J lost 5 bases, and 5 bases stayed unmatched. Per the germline V gene, CDR1 is SQVTM and CDR2 is ANQGSEA. CDR3 amino acids: CSVRQGAGTGELFF. CDR3 DNA sequence: TGCAGCGTTCGACAGGGGGCAGGGACCGGGGAGCTGTTTTTT.

This clonotype was counted only a few times. This chain uses TRBV20-1 with TRBJ1-1; D call uncertain. From germline, CDR1 is DFQATT and CDR2 SNEGSKA (reference sequence). There are 11 residues in the CDR3. Trimming shortened V by 4 bases and J by 0 bases, and 3 bases separated the two germline ends. CDR3 sequence: CSAMLNTEAFF. The CDR3 nucleotides read TGCAGTGCTATGCTGAACACTGAAGCTTTCTTT.

This clonotype was counted only a few times. The gene calls are TRBV28 and TRBJ1-1; 9 nucleotides line up with TRBD1. V shed 4 bases, J shed 3 bases, and the junction held 6 bases outside the gene matches. CDR1 and CDR2 (germline): MDHEN, SYDVKM. The CDR3 runs to 15 residues. CDR3 DNA sequence: TGTGCCAGCAGTTACAGGGGGCTTCGGGACACTGAAGCTTTCTTT. It encodes CASSYRGLRDTEAFF.

The V call is TRBV7-8, the J call TRBJ2-1; D not resolved. The CDR3 runs 16 residues. From germline, CDR1 is SGHVS and CDR2 FQNEAQ. V gave up 4 bases and J gave up 5 bases, with 18 bases separating them. In nucleotides, the CDR3 is TGTGCCAGCAGCTCGCCCGAGGAAAGGTTCGACAATGAGCAGTTCTTC. Amino acids: CASSSPEERFDNEQFF.

The chain joins TRBV4-1 to TRBJ2-5, with D perhaps matching TRBD2 (5 bases). The germline V and J ends were trimmed by 4 bases and 3 bases, with 27 bases remaining between them. This CDR3 spans 19 amino acids. Germline V lookup: CDR1 MGHRA, CDR2 YSYEKL. The CDR3 reads CASSPYGGVDGKWKETQYF. The CDR3 bases are TGCGCCAGCAGCCCTTATGGCGGAGTAGACGGGAAGTGGAAAGAGACCCAGTACTTC.

V gene TRBV5-5 combines with J gene TRBJ2-1, with D tentatively TRBD2 (5 bases). The CDR3 sequence is 12 residues long. Germline V gives CDR1 SGHKS, CDR2 YYEKEE (reference sequence). V gave up 5 bases and J gave up 15 bases, with 18 bases separating them. The DNA of the CDR3 is TGTGCCAGCAGTTCCCCCCCCGCGCGGGCGTTCTTC. It codes for CASSSPPARAFF.

This clonotype has only a few counts. V gene TRBV10-1 combines with J gene TRBJ2-1, with 8 bases fitting TRBD2. V shed 4 bases and J 0 bases; nucleotides not matched to a gene: 2. This CDR3 spans 15 amino acids. Germline CDR1 is WNHNN and CDR2 is SYGVQD (reference sequence). For the CDR3, the DNA is TGCGCCAGCAGTGGTCGGGAGGGCTCCTACAATGAGCAGTTCTTC. The encoded protein is CASSGREGSYNEQFF.

V is TRBV9 and J is TRBJ2-5, with D perhaps TRBD2 (6 bases). V lost 4 bases to trimming and J lost 4 bases, with 14 bases between them. This CDR3 has 14 residues. Germline V lookup: CDR1 SGDLS, CDR2 YYNGEE. CDR3 coding DNA: TGTGCCAGCAGCAAGAACGGGGGAAGAGAGACCCAGTACTTC. This gives the protein CASSKNGGRETQYF.

This clonotype was seen more than once but under ten times. This chain uses TRBV12-3 or TRBV12-4 with TRBJ1-5; 11 nucleotides align to TRBD1. V lost 6 bases to trimming and J lost 7 bases; unmatched junction nucleotides: 14. CDR3 length equals 17 residues. CDR3 loop: CASRHGTDRGRGQPQHF. The CDR3 nucleotides are TGTGCCAGCAGGCATGGAACGGACAGGGGGCGCGGACAGCCCCAGCATTTT.

The V and J genes are TRBV12-3 or TRBV12-4 and TRBJ2-5; D might be TRBD1 (5 bases). V gave up 5 bases and J gave up 3 bases, with 13 bases separating them. The CDR3 runs to 14 residues. This chain's CDR3 is CASSLGPGKETQYF. In DNA, the CDR3 is TGTGCCAGCAGTCTGGGGCCCGGAAAAGAGACCCAGTACTTC.

This rearrangement joins TRBV15 to TRBJ2-3; 11 bases fit TRBD2. J lost 4 bases, V lost 0 bases, and 9 bases had no gene match. This CDR3 is 18 amino acids long. Germline V gene sequence: CDR1 LNHNV, CDR2 YYDKDF (reference sequence). The CDR3 coding sequence is TGTGCCACCAGCAGAGAAGGTGAACTAGCGGGAGCACCAGATACGCAGTATTTT. It translates to CATSREGELAGAPDTQYF. The full variable domain, rest sourced from reference TRBV15 and TRBJ2-3, is DAMVIQNPRYQVTQFGKPVTLSCSQTLNHNVMYWYQQKSSQAPKLLFHYYDKDFNNEADTPDNFQSRRPNTSFCFLDIRSPGLGDTAMYLCATSREGELAGAPDTQYFGPGTRLTVL.

The rearrangement links TRBV12-3 or TRBV12-4 to TRBJ2-3; 7 bases line up with TRBD2. The ends lost 1 base at V and 6 bases at J; junction bases unmatched: 7. The CDR3 runs 15 residues. CDR3 protein: CASSLGLAEGDTQYF. In DNA, the CDR3 is TGTGCCAGCAGTTTAGGGCTAGCGGAAGGGGATACGCAGTATTTT.

The chain combines TRBV10-1 with TRBJ2-6; D might be TRBD1 (6 bases). The CDR3 covers 17 residues. Trimming stripped 0 bases from V and 2 bases from J, with 11 bases between. Germline V gene sequence: CDR1 WNHNN, CDR2 SYGVQD (reference sequence). DNA of the CDR3: TGCGCCAGCAGTGAGTCCGGACAGACCACTGGGGCCAACGTCCTGACTTTC. Its protein is CASSESGQTTGANVLTF.

About this clonotype: At one end the junction does not follow the germline gene, possibly because of a read error. The V call is TRBV7-3, the J call TRBJ2-1; possibly TRBD2 for D (6 bases). The CDR3 contains 15 residues. From germline, CDR1 is SGHTA and CDR2 FQGTGA. The CDR3 is CASSQLGGSYNDQFF. In nucleotides, the CDR3 is TGTGCCAGCAGCCAATTGGGAGGCTCCTACAATGATCAGTTCTTC.

The chain uses TRBV10-3 and TRBJ2-5; D might be TRBD2 (5 bases). The CDR3 runs to 13 residues. Germline V gene sequence: CDR1 ENHRY, CDR2 SYGVKD. Trimming shortened V by 6 bases and J by 4 bases, and 12 bases separated the two germline ends. The CDR3 coding sequence is TGTGCCATCAGCGTTGGGGAGTCAGAGACCCAGTACTTC. Protein: CAISVGESETQYF.

The chain has TRBV20-1 and TRBJ2-1; D is perhaps TRBD1 or TRBD2 (7 bases each). In germline, CDR1 is DFQATT, CDR2 SNEGSKA (reference sequence). The CDR3 runs 13 residues. The CDR3 sequence is CSSIPGGAGEQFF. The CDR3 nucleotides are TGCAGCTCAATTCCAGGGGGGGCCGGTGAGCAGTTCTTC.